This passage covers 27 T cell receptor beta chains from one sample sequenced in a study of shared clonotypes between healthy human individuals. Profiling relied on immunoSEQ multiplex PCR, and the TCRdb table lists in-frame clones only, not all of them. Among millions of clones listed, about 93% were seen once. Naive CD8 cells lacked CD45RO and underwent positive selection for CCR7, leaving out terminally differentiated effector memory CD45RA+ cells. Sequenced input: naive CD8+ T cells from PBMCs. The receptors originated from a man aged 18-30 years in good health. Some clones in this sample may be carry-over from other donors' samples.

V usage is TRBV4-1 and J usage is TRBJ1-4; 8 nucleotides line up with TRBD1. The germline V gene encodes CDR1 MGHRA and CDR2 YSYEKL. The CDR3 loop spans 17 amino acids. After removal of 1 base from V and 6 bases from J, the junction contained 10 bases not matched to a gene. The CDR3: CASSQVGSGQEDEKLFF. The CDR3 DNA follows: TGCGCCAGCAGCCAAGTCGGATCGGGACAGGAGGATGAAAAACTGTTTTTT.

The chain has TRBV28 and TRBJ1-1; TRBD1 agrees at 8 bases. CDR1 and CDR2 from the germline V gene are MDHEN and SYDVKM. This CDR3 region has 15 residues. Trimming at V came to 5 bases and at J to 4 bases, leaving 9 bases not matched to a gene. DNA of the CDR3: TGTGCCAGCAGTCCGGTGACAGGGGCGGGCACTGAAGCTTTCTTT. As protein: CASSPVTGAGTEAFF. The full variable domain, with the rest looked up from reference TRBV28 and TRBJ1-1, is DVKVTQSSRYLVKRTGEKVFLECVQDMDHENMFWYRQDPGLGLRLIYFSYDVKMKEKGDIPEGYSVSREKKERFSLILESASTNQTSMYLCASSPVTGAGTEAFFGQGTRLTVV.

The rearrangement joins TRBV19 to TRBJ1-4; D uncertain. Per the germline V gene, CDR1 is LNHDA and CDR2 is SQIVND (reference sequence). Trimming left V 11 bases short and J 7 bases short, with 17 bases between. The CDR3 is 13 amino acids. This CDR3 reads CACKEGESEKLFF. The CDR3 DNA sequence: TGTGCCTGTAAAGAGGGCGAAAGTGAAAAACTGTTTTTT.

V usage is TRBV5-6 and J usage is TRBJ1-5, with D perhaps TRBD1 (5 bases). V lost 0 bases and J lost 5, with 18 bases in between. Germline assignment: CDR1 SGHDT and CDR2 YYEEEE. The CDR3 covers 17 residues. The chain's CDR3 is CASSLAPGPPLDQPQHF. The CDR3 DNA reads TGTGCCAGCAGCTTGGCCCCGGGACCCCCCTTAGATCAGCCCCAGCATTTT.

This chain connects TRBV5-1 to TRBJ2-6; perhaps D is TRBD1 or TRBD2 (6 bases each). The V gene's germline CDR1 is SGHRS and CDR2 YFSETQ. V was shortened by 1 base and J by 2 bases, with 16 bases between the two germline ends. The CDR3 extends over 18 amino acids. The CDR3 loop is CASSLLGGTAPGANVLTF. For the CDR3, the DNA is TGCGCCAGCAGCTTGTTGGGGGGCACGGCTCCTGGGGCCAACGTCCTGACTTTC.

The J gene is TRBJ1-1, the V gene TRBV11-2; D gene unclear. This CDR3 is 15 amino acids long. Per the germline V gene, CDR1 is SGHAT and CDR2 is FQNNGV. V lost 0 bases to trimming and J lost 0 bases, with 8 bases between them. DNA for the CDR3: TGTGCCAGCAGCTTAGAAGCCAGGATGAACACTGAAGCTTTCTTT. It translates to CASSLEARMNTEAFF.

The CDR3 sequence: CASSLGSVLGNEQFF. As DNA, the CDR3 is TGTGCCAGCAGTTTGGGGTCGGTCCTAGGGAATGAGCAGTTCTTC. The genes are TRBV28 and TRBJ2-1; no definite D call. Per the germline V gene, CDR1 is MDHEN and CDR2 is SYDVKM. The CDR3 covers 15 residues. V was pared by 3 bases and J by 7 bases, with 16 bases between.

This sequence joins TRBV7-3 and TRBJ1-1, with D hard to call. Per germline, CDR1 SGHTA and CDR2 FQGTGA. The CDR3 has 16 amino acids. Deletions cut 1 base from V and 5 bases from J, with 17 bases between. CDR3 in amino acids: CASSLSCRVYETEAFF. The CDR3 DNA reads TGTGCCAGCAGCTTAAGTTGTAGGGTCTATGAGACTGAAGCTTTCTTT.

Concerning this clone: This sample also contains other DNA sequences that code for the same CDR3. V and J are TRBV6-5 and TRBJ2-7; D might be TRBD1 (5 bases). CDR3 length: 13 amino acids. V lost 1 base and J lost 3, with 7 bases in between. Germline assignment: CDR1 MNHEY and CDR2 SVGAGI. The CDR3 DNA follows: TGTGCCAGCAGTTACTACAGGTTCTACGAGCAGTACTTC. It is translated as CASSYYRFYEQYF.

A note on this clone: Within the sample, other DNA sequences also encode this same CDR3. The chain employs TRBV27 and TRBJ2-7, with D possibly being TRBD2 (6 bases). The CDR3 has 14 amino acids. Germline CDR1 is MNHEY and CDR2 is SMNVEV (reference sequence). V shed 5 bases and J shed 1 base, with 12 bases lying between them. The CDR3 sequence: CASSLGGVSYEQYF. The CDR3 DNA follows: TGTGCCAGCAGTCTCGGCGGGGTTTCCTACGAGCAGTACTTC.

The genes are TRBV19 and TRBJ1-5; D may be TRBD1 (5 bases). The CDR3 runs 15 residues. Germline V lookup: CDR1 LNHDA, CDR2 SQIVND (reference sequence). Trimming cost V 1 base and J 5 bases, with 12 bases left between them. The CDR3 reads CASSIGGGFDQPQHF. The CDR3, as DNA: TGTGCCAGTAGTATAGGGGGGGGGTTTGATCAGCCCCAGCATTTT.

This clone showed up just a few times. The chain has TRBV7-9 and TRBJ1-3, with 7 bases lining up with TRBD1. The CDR3 runs to 14 residues. Germline V gene lookup returns CDR1 SEHNR and CDR2 FQNEAQ (reference sequence). The junction had 3 bases not matched to a gene; V was cut back by 5 bases and J by 2 bases. This CDR3 reads CASSPGTAGNTIYF. CDR3 nucleotide sequence: TGTGCCAGCAGCCCGGGGACAGCTGGAAACACCATATATTTT.

V and J are TRBV19 and TRBJ1-1, with D perhaps matching TRBD1 (5 bases). The germline V gene has CDR1 LNHDA and CDR2 SQIVND (reference sequence). This CDR3 comprises 15 residues. V lost 10 bases, J lost 6 bases, and 24 bases lay in between. In DNA, the CDR3 is TGTGCCATACGGGGGATAGGCAGCGTAAACGCTGAAGCTTTCTTT. Residues: CAIRGIGSVNAEAFF.

This chain links TRBV7-2 with TRBJ2-7; D is undetermined. The CDR3 is 8 amino acids. Deletions cut 10 bases from V and 7 bases from J, with 5 bases between. The germline gives CDR1 SGHTA, CDR2 FQGNSA. DNA for the CDR3: TGTGCCAACGGGGAGCAGTACTTC. Protein: CANGEQYF.

V and J are TRBV7-2 and TRBJ2-1, with a tentative D call TRBD2 (6 bases). Trimming took off 1 base at V and 1 base at J, with 17 bases between the two ends. Germline V lookup: CDR1 SGHTA, CDR2 FQGNSA. The CDR3 runs 18 residues. CDR3: CASSLEVREVWSYNEQFF. The DNA for the CDR3 is TGTGCCAGCAGCTTAGAGGTCAGGGAGGTGTGGTCCTACAATGAGCAGTTCTTC.

This rearrangement joins TRBV11-2 to TRBJ1-1; D is possibly TRBD1 (5 bases). The CDR3 contains 14 residues. Germline assignment: CDR1 SGHAT and CDR2 FQNNGV. V gave up 3 bases and J gave up 6 bases, with 14 bases separating them. In DNA, the CDR3 is TGTGCCAGCAGCTTTGGCCGCCAGGGCCCTGAAGCTTTCTTT. Protein: CASSFGRQGPEAFF.

The chain is built from TRBV4-1 and TRBJ1-4; TRBD1 agrees at 8 bases. Germline trimming cut 5 bases from V and 3 bases from J; bases unmatched to any gene: 8. CDR1 is MGHRA and CDR2 is YSYEKL in the germline V gene. The CDR3 length is 16 residues. DNA for the CDR3: TGCGCCAGCAGCTCGCAGCCGGGACAGGCTAATGAAAAACTGTTTTTT. Protein sequence: CASSSQPGQANEKLFF.

A few counts support this clone. The CDR3 is CASSSPESYGYTF. The CDR3 nucleotides read TGTGCCAGCAGCTCCCCGGAATCATATGGCTACACCTTC. The chain uses TRBV7-9 and TRBJ1-2; D is undetermined. Between the trimmed V and J ends, which lost 4 bases and 5 bases, there was a span of 11 bases. This CDR3 contains 13 residues. CDR1 is SEHNR and CDR2 is FQNEAQ in the germline V gene (reference sequence).

The chain carries TRBV5-1 and TRBJ2-5; tentative D call: TRBD2 (6 bases). Germline V gives CDR1 SGHRS, CDR2 YFSETQ. There are 17 residues in the CDR3. With 3 bases removed from V and 5 bases from J, the gap between germline ends came to 23 bases. The CDR3 protein is CASSSDWVGGDAETQYF. The CDR3 bases are TGCGCCAGCAGCTCCGATTGGGTTGGCGGGGACGCGGAGACCCAGTACTTC.

This chain links TRBV5-1 with TRBJ2-1, with D perhaps matching TRBD1 (5 bases). The CDR3 is 13 residues long. Looked up from germline, CDR1 is SGHRS and CDR2 is YFSETQ. V lost 6 bases and J lost 4, with 11 bases in between. The CDR3 DNA reads as TGCGCCAGCATAGGGCAGGGATACAATGAGCAGTTCTTC. It encodes CASIGQGYNEQFF.

CDR3 sequence: CASSLRVGGASSYEQYF. The CDR3, as DNA: TGTGCCAGCAGCTTACGGGTGGGCGGGGCTAGCTCCTACGAGCAGTACTTC. The chain carries TRBV7-8 and TRBJ2-7, with D perhaps TRBD2 (6 bases). This CDR3 is built from 17 residues. Germline V lookup: CDR1 SGHVS, CDR2 FQNEAQ. The V gene lost 2 bases and the J gene lost 0 bases, with 17 bases spanning the gap.

The chain combines TRBV18 with TRBJ2-2, with TRBD2 as a possible D gene (6 bases). This CDR3 has 16 amino acids. V shed 4 bases and J shed 0 bases, with 12 bases lying between them. The germline CDR1 and CDR2 sequences are KGHSH and LQKENI. The CDR3 nucleotides are TGTGCCAGCTCACGACCGGGGGACCCGAACACCGGGGAGCTGTTTTTT. It is translated as CASSRPGDPNTGELFF.

This sequence joins TRBV29-1 and TRBJ2-5; D possibly corresponds to TRBD1 (6 bases). The CDR3 spans 14 residues. Trimming took 6 bases from V and 9 from J, leaving 23 bases between them. CDR1 SQVTM and CDR2 ANQGSEA come from the germline V gene. The CDR3 DNA is TGCAGCGTGCTAGCAGGGGCGGGTTTGTTGTCCCAGTACTTC. Translated, it gives CSVLAGAGLLSQYF. The variable domain in full, completed from reference TRBV29-1 and TRBJ2-5, reads SAVISQKPSRDICQRGTSLTIQCQVDSQVTMMFWYRQQPGQSLTLIATANQGSEATYESGFVIDKFPISRPNLTFSTLTVSNMSPEDSSIYLCSVLAGAGLLSQYFGPGTRLLVL.

V usage is TRBV19 and J usage is TRBJ1-5, with D perhaps matching TRBD1 (5 bases). Trimming shortened V by 4 bases and J by 2 bases, and 12 bases separated the two germline ends. The CDR3 runs to 15 residues. The germline V gene has CDR1 LNHDA and CDR2 SQIVND (reference sequence). CDR3: CASSTLGGGNQPQHF. The DNA of the CDR3 is TGTGCCAGTAGTACGTTGGGGGGTGGCAATCAGCCCCAGCATTTT.

The chain is built from TRBV19 and TRBJ2-7, with D hard to call. This CDR3 is 12 amino acids long. Germline assignment: CDR1 LNHDA and CDR2 SQIVND (reference sequence). Between the trimmed V and J ends, which lost 3 bases and 2 bases, there was a span of 5 bases. The CDR3 sequence: CASSIRPYEQYF. DNA of the CDR3: TGTGCCAGTAGTATTCGTCCCTACGAGCAGTACTTC.

The chain employs TRBV20-1 and TRBJ2-7; the match to TRBD1 covers 7 bases. Unmatched junction bases numbered 8, after V lost 3 bases and J lost 12 bases. CDR3 length equals 11 residues. Per germline, CDR1 DFQATT and CDR2 SNEGSKA (reference sequence). The CDR3 loop is CSARVRQGLYF. CDR3 coding DNA: TGCAGTGCTAGGGTACGACAGGGTCTGTACTTC.

The chain links TRBV27 to TRBJ2-6; D is perhaps TRBD1 (5 bases). Trimming pared 5 bases from V and 0 bases from J, leaving 11 bases between. This CDR3 is 16 amino acids long. CDR1 is MNHEY, CDR2 SMNVEV, per germline (reference sequence). CDR3 nucleotide sequence: TGTGCCAGCAGTGCGCTCAGGGTCTCTGGGGCCAACGTCCTGACTTTC. Its translation is CASSALRVSGANVLTF.